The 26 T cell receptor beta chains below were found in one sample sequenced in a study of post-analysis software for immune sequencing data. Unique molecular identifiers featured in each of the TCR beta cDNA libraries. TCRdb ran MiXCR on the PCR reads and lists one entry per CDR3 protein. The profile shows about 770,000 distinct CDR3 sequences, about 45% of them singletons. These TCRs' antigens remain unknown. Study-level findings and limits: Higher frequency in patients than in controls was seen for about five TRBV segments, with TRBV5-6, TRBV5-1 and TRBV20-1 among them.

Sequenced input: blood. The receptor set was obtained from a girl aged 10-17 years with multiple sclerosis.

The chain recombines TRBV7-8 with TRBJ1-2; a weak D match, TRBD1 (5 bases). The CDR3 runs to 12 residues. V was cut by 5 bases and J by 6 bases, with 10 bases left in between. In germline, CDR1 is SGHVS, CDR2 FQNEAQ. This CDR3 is CASSDTGHGYTF. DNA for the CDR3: TGTGCCAGCAGCGATACAGGCCATGGCTACACCTTC.

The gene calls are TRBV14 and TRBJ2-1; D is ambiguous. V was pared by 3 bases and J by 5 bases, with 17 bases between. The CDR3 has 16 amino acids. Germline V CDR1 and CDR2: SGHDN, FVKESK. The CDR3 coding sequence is TGTGCCAGCAGCCAGGAGTTGACACCTCCGCACAATGAGCAGTTCTTC. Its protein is CASSQELTPPHNEQFF.

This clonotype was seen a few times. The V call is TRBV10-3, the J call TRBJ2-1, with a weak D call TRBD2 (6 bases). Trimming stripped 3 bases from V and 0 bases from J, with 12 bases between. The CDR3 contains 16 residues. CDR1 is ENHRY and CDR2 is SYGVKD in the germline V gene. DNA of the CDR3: TGTGCCATCAGTGAAACGGGGGAAAGCTCCTACAATGAGCAGTTCTTC. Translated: CAISETGESSYNEQFF.

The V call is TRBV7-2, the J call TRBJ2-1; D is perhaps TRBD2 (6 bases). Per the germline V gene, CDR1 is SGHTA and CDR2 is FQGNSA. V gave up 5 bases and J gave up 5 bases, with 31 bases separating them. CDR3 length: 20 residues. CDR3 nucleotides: TGTGCCAGCAGCCCCCCGGGCGGGACCGAGGACTATCTAGGCCACAATGAGCAGTTCTTC. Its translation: CASSPPGGTEDYLGHNEQFF.

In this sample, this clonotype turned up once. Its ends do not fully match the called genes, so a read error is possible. The CDR3 is CASGLRRGTYEQYF. The CDR3 coding sequence is TGTGCCAGCGGCTTACGGAGGGGGACCTACGAGCAGTACTTC. The rearrangement uses TRBV7-2 and TRBJ2-7; D possibly matches TRBD1 or TRBD2 (6 bases each). CDR3 size: 14 residues. Germline V lookup: CDR1 SGHTA, CDR2 FQGNSA.

The CDR3 region has the DNA TGCACCGCCCGGGCCTTCTCTGGGGCCAACGTCCTGACTTTC. As protein: CTARAFSGANVLTF. The chain has TRBV20-1 and TRBJ2-6; no firm D call. Germline-derived CDR1 and CDR2 are DFQATT and SNEGSKA (reference sequence). The CDR3 runs to 14 residues.

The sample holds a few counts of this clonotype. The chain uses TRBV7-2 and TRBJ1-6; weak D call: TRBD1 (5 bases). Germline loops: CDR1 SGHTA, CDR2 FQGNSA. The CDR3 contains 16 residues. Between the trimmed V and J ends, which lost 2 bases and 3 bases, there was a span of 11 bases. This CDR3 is CASSLSGRVYNSPLHF. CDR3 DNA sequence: TGTGCCAGCAGCTTATCCGGCAGGGTCTATAATTCACCCCTCCACTTT.

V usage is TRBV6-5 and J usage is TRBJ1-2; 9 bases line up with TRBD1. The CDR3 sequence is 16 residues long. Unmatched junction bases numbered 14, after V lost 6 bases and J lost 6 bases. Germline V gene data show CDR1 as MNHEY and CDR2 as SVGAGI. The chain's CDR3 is CASSTPRTGARDGYTF. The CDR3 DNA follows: TGTGCCAGCAGCACCCCAAGGACAGGGGCGAGAGATGGCTACACCTTC.

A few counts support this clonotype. CDR3 protein: CSVGLAGGYTF. The CDR3 nucleotides read TGCAGCGTTGGCCTGGCTGGCGGCTACACCTTC. The V and J genes are TRBV29-1 and TRBJ1-2; D gene uncertain. Germline V gene data show CDR1 as SQVTM and CDR2 as ANQGSEA. Trimming cost V 4 bases and J 8 bases, with 11 bases left between them. The CDR3 spans 11 residues. The entire variable domain, with the rest obtained from reference TRBV29-1 and TRBJ1-2, is as follows: SAVISQKPSRDICQRGTSLTIQCQVDSQVTMMFWYRQQPGQSLTLIATANQGSEATYESGFVIDKFPISRPNLTFSTLTVSNMSPEDSSIYLCSVGLAGGYTFGSGTRLTVV.

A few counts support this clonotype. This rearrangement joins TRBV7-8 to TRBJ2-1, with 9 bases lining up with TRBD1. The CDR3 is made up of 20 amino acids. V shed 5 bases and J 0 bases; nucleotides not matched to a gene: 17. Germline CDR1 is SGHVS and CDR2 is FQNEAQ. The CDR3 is CASSGPGQGRAGRSYNEQFF. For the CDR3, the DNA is TGTGCCAGCAGCGGGCCGGGACAGGGTCGGGCCGGCCGCTCCTACAATGAGCAGTTCTTC.

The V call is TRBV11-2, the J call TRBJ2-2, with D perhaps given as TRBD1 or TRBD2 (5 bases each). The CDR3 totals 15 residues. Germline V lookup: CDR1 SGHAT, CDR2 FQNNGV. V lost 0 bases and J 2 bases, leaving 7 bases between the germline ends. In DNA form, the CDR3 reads TGTGCCAGCAGCTTAGATGGGGGAAACACCGGGGAGCTGTTTTTT. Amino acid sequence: CASSLDGGNTGELFF.

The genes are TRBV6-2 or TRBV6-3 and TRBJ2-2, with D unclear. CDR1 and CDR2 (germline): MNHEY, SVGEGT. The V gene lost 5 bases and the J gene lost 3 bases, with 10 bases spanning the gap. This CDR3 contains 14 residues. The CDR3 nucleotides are TGTGCCAGCAGTCGTCTTGGGGACACCGGGGAGCTGTTTTTT. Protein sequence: CASSRLGDTGELFF.

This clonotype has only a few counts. As DNA, the CDR3 is TGTGCCAGCAGCTTGCCCCCCGCCGGGAGGGCGGATACGCAGTATTTT. It codes for CASSLPPAGRADTQYF. The chain combines TRBV7-6 with TRBJ2-3; 8 bases align to TRBD2. The germline gives CDR1 SGHVS, CDR2 FNYEAQ. Unmatched junction bases numbered 11, after V lost 3 bases and J lost 6 bases. There are 16 residues in the CDR3.

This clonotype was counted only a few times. The CDR3 loop reads CASSLGFLGRFEQYF. Here the CDR3 DNA reads TGCGCCAGCAGCTTGGGGTTTCTGGGGCGGTTCGAGCAGTACTTC. The chain couples TRBV5-1 to TRBJ2-5, with D perhaps TRBD1 (5 bases). The J call is uncertain, as TRBJ2-7 better fits the DNA end. The CDR3 length is 15 residues. Germline-derived CDR1 and CDR2 are SGHRS and YFSETQ.

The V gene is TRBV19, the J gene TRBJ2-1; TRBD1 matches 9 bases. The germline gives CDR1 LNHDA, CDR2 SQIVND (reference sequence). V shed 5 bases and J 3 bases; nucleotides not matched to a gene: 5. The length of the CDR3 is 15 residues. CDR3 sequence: CASSSGQGDYNEQFF. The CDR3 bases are TGTGCCAGTAGTTCGGGACAGGGCGACTACAATGAGCAGTTCTTC.

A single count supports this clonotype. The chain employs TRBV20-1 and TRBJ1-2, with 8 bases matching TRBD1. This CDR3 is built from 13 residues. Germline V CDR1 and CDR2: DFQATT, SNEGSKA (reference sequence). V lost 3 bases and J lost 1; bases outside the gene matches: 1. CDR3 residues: CSARGQDNYGYTF. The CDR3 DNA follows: TGCAGTGCTAGGGGACAGGATAACTATGGCTACACCTTC.

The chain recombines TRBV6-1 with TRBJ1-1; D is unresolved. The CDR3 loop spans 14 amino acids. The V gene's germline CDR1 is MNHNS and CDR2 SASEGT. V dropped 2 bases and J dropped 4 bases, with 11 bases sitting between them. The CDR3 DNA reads TGTGCCAGCAGTGAACGGGTTTGGGCCACTGAAGCTTTCTTT. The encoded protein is CASSERVWATEAFF.

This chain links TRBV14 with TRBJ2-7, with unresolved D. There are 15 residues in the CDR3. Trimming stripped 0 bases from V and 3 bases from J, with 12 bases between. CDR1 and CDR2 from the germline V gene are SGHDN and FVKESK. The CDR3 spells CASSQEVLGNYEQYF. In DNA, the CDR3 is TGTGCCAGCAGCCAAGAGGTTCTTGGTAACTACGAGCAGTACTTC.

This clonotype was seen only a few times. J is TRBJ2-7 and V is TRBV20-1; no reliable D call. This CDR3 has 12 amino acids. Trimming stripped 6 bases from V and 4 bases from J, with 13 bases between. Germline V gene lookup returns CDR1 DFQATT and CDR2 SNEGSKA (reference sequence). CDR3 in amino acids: CSAGRLTYEQYF. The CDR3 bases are TGCAGTGCCGGACGGCTGACATACGAGCAGTACTTC.

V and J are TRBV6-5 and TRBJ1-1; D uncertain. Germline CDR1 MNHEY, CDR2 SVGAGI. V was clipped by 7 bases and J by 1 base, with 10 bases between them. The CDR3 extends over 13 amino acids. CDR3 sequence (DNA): TGTGCCAGCACGAGGGAACCGAACACTGAAGCTTTCTTT. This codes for CASTREPNTEAFF.

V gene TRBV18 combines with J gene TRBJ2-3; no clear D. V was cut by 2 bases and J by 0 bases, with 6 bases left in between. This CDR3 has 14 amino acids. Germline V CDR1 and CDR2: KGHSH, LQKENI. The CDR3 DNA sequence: TGTGCCAGCTCACCAATGGCCAGCACAGATACGCAGTATTTT. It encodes CASSPMASTDTQYF.

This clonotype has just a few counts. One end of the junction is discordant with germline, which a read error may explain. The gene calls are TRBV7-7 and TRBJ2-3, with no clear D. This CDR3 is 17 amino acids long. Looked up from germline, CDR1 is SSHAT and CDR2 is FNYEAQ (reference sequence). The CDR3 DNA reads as TGTGCTAGCAACCAAAGTTTTGTGCCGACGGGCACAGATACGCAGTATTTT. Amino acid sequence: CASNQSFVPTGTDTQYF.

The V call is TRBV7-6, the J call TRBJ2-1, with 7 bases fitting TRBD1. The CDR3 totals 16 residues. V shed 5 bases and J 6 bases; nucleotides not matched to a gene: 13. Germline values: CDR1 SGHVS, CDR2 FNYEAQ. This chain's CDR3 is CASSRQQGFRGNEQFF. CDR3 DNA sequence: TGTGCCAGCAGCCGACAACAGGGGTTTAGGGGCAATGAGCAGTTCTTC.

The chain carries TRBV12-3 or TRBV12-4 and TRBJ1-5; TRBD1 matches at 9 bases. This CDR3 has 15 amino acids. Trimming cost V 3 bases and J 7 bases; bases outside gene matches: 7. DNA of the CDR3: TGTGCCAGCAGTTTGGACAGGGGTTTGGGGCAGCCCCAGCATTTT. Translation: CASSLDRGLGQPQHF.

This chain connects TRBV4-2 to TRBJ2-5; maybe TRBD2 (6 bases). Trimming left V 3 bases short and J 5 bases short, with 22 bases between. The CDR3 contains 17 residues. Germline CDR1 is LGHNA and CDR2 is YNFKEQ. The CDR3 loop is CASSQEPPGLPGETQYF. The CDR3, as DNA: TGTGCCAGCAGCCAGGAGCCCCCGGGACTTCCCGGGGAGACCCAGTACTTC.

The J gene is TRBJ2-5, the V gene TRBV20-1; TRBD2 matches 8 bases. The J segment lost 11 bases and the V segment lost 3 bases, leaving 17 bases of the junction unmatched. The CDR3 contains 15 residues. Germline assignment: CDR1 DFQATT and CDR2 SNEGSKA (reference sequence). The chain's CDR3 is CSARPGLAGNEQQYF. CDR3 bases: TGCAGTGCTAGGCCCGGGTTAGCGGGAAACGAGCAGCAGTACTTC.